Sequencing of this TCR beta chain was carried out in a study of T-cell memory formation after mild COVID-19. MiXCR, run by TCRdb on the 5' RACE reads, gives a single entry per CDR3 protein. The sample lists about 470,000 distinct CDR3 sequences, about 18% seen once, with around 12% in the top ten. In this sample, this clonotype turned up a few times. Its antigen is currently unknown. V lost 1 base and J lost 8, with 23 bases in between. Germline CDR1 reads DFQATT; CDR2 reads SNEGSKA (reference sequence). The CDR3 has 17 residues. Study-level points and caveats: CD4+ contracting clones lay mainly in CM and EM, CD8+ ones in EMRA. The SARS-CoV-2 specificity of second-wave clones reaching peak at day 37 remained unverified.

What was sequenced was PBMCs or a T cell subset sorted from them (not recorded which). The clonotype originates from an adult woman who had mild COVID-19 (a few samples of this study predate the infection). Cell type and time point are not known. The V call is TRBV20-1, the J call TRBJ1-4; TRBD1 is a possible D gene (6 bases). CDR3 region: CSARGNDRSSGGEKLFF. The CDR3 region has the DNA TGCAGTGCTAGAGGGAACGACAGGTCCTCGGGGGGGGAAAAACTGTTTTTT.